This T cell receptor beta chain is drawn from a study of OX40 agonist ivuxolimab in advanced cancers. Notes on the research overall: Ivuxolimab was an agonistic, fully human IgG2 monoclonal antibody directed against OX40 (CD134), a costimulatory receptor. Intravenous ivuxolimab was administered to patients every 2 weeks at six dose levels: 0.01, 0.1, 0.3, 1.5, 3 and 10 mg/kg. Among the roughly 50 dose-escalation patients, about 19 had hepatocellular carcinoma, around 15 melanoma, 9 renal cell carcinoma and 9 head and neck cancer. A male proportion of nearly 85% and a mean age of roughly 55 years, ranging from about 23 to 79, were recorded for the dose-escalation cohort. Prior anti-PD-1, anti-PD-L1 or anti-CTLA-4 therapy was permitted, and checkpoint inhibitors had been received by less than 45% of dose-escalation patients. Partial responses were achieved by three dose-escalation patients, of whom one had hepatocellular carcinoma and two had cutaneous melanoma. Peripheral TCRbeta sequencing aimed to test whether ivuxolimab altered TCR sequence diversity and caused clonal T-cell expansion. The paper covers the monotherapy dose-escalation part of the phase I ivuxolimab trial, which included N ≈ 52 patients.

Genomic DNA was isolated from the sorted cells so that the TCRbeta CDR3 region could be sequenced. The immunoSEQ Assay was used for sequencing of TCRbeta CDR3 regions. TCRdb mirrors the immuneACCESS table, restricted to in-frame sequences. Some clones are absent from its copies; in checked studies, under half trace to an unresolved V gene, and the reason for the others is unknown. The table for this sample lists about 59,000 clones; 75% to 90% of them were counted only once. Together, the top ten hold about 4.2% of the sample. The trial excluded patients who had a history of autoimmune disease or who were on systemic immunosuppression. Peripheral blood for TCR sequencing was collected from all dose cohorts at baseline, on cycle 4 day 1, and on cycle 7 day 1. The samples were drawn from a first-in-human, open-label, multicenter phase I dose-escalation trial of ivuxolimab. Adults with locally advanced or metastatic melanoma, renal cell carcinoma, hepatocellular carcinoma or head and neck squamous cell carcinoma were enrolled in the trial. CD4+ and CD8+ T cells were sorted separately from peripheral blood before TCR sequencing.

A word on this clone: The antigen it binds to is not known. Base qualities were left out, and no much larger clone turns up one base away.

Overall results and qualifications from the work: At doses of 0.1 to 3.0 mg/kg, clonal expansion of both CD4+ and CD8+ T cells in blood was seen between baseline and week 6. Antigen specificity was not determined for the clonally expanded peripheral T cells. In partial responders in the 0.1-3.0 mg/kg groups, normalized peripheral clonal expansion was found to be among the lowest, especially among CD8+ T cells. After ivuxolimab, expanded clones were on average more numerous among CD8+ T cells than among CD4+ T cells. Low levels of normalized T-cell clonal expansion were also seen in some nonresponding patients.

The specimen comprised CD4+ or CD8+ T cells sorted from blood, sampled in a trial of the OX40 agonist ivuxolimab. This clonotype was sampled from an adult with an advanced solid tumor such as melanoma, head and neck, liver or kidney cancer.

This receptor carries the CDR3 CASSLLAGGYAYEQYF. The sequence in DNA is TGTGCCAGCAGCTTGCTAGCGGGAGGGTACGCCTACGAGCAGTACTTC. The rearrangement joined TRBV7-9 to TRBJ2-7; 12 of the junction bases match TRBD2. The germline V gene (reference sequence) supplies CDR1 SEHNR and CDR2 FQNEAQ. Including cysteine and phenylalanine, the CDR3 has 16 amino acids. Solely the CDR3 DNA is kept, with 48 bases framed from the first base. V ends up 3 bases short and J 2 bases short, with an unmatched junction base count of 5.